This T cell receptor beta chain appears in the sequencing data of a study of identical twins. General study results and limits: Invariant populations such as MAIT and iNKT cells could partly muddle zero-insertion analyses. Twins' surplus sharing was weaker for beta out-of-frame sequences.

Concerning this clonotype: Its antigen is as yet unknown.

TCRdb redid the calling of the 5' RACE reads with MiXCR, one entry per CDR3 protein. The repertoire includes roughly 720,000 distinct CDR3 sequences, around a sixth of them detected once, and around 13% sits in the top ten. CDR1 is SGHRS, CDR2 YFSETQ, per germline. CDR3 length: 14 residues. V lost 3 bases and J 7 bases, leaving 14 bases between the germline ends. The same sample was also used in a study of T cells expressing NK-cell markers. According to that study: Sorted CD3+CD56+NKG2C+, CD3+CD56+NKG2C- and CD3+CD56-NKG2C+ T cells provided the TCR beta repertoires. Whether expanded NKG2C+ T cell clones were HCMV specific stayed uncertain.

Sample: PBMCs. The chain combines TRBV5-1 with TRBJ2-1, with D possibly being TRBD2 (6 bases). The source is a woman aged 18-30 years in good health. In nucleotides, the CDR3 is TGCGCCAGCAGCTCGGGGTCCCGGGGGAATGAGCAGTTCTTC. Protein: CASSSGSRGNEQFF.